Sequencing of this T cell receptor (beta chain) was carried out in a study of T-cell memory formation after mild COVID-19. General study results and limits: Day 15 to 85 contracting clones showed balanced CD4/CD8; later expanders leaned CD4+.

Each CDR3 protein gets one entry after TCRdb re-called the 5' RACE reads with MiXCR. The sample has a few hundred thousand distinct CDR3 sequences, around 27% seen once. The CDR3 is 14 amino acids. CDR1 and CDR2 (germline): KGHDR, SFDVKD. With V trimmed by 7 bases and J by 4 bases, 7 bases remained unmatched. Worth noting for this clonotype: Antigen specificity is unknown.

This TCR was sampled from an adult woman who had mild COVID-19 (a few samples of this study predate the infection). Cell type and time point are not known. The chain joins TRBV24-1 to TRBJ1-1, with 8 nucleotides matching TRBD1. The sample consisted of PBMCs or a T cell subset sorted from them (not recorded which). CDR3 sequence reads: CATRGGQVGTEAFF. The CDR3 DNA reads TGTGCCACCAGGGGGGGACAGGTCGGCACTGAAGCTTTCTTT.